Each of the 21 T cell receptor beta chains below was sequenced from the same sample in a study of OX40 agonist ivuxolimab in advanced cancers. Data came from immunoSEQ multiplex PCR; TCRdb stores just in-frame clones and leaves some out. The data show about 76,000 clones, with around nine tenths seen just once and 13% held by the top ten. This specimen was CD4+ or CD8+ T cells sorted from blood, taken in a trial of the OX40 agonist ivuxolimab. All receptors come from an adult with an advanced solid tumor such as melanoma, head and neck, liver or kidney cancer.

The CDR3: CASSDWRTGKEAFF. In DNA form, the CDR3 reads TGTGCCAGCAGTGATTGGAGGACAGGGAAGGAAGCTTTCTTT. The chain recombines TRBV6-1 with TRBJ1-1, with TRBD1 matching over 8 bases. There are 14 residues in the CDR3. After removal of 3 bases from V and 8 bases from J, the junction contained 8 bases not matched to a gene. The germline CDR1 and CDR2 sequences are MNHNS and SASEGT.

The chain is built from TRBV5-1 and TRBJ2-1; 9 positions agree with TRBD2. CDR1 and CDR2 from the germline V gene are SGHRS and YFSETQ. The CDR3 contains 16 residues. The V and J ends lost 0 bases and 3 bases, in that order; junction bases with no gene match: 4. The CDR3 DNA sequence: TGCGCCAGCAGCTTGGGTAGCGGGAGAGGCTACAATGAGCAGTTCTTC. This translates into CASSLGSGRGYNEQFF. Full variable domain (remainder filled in from reference TRBV5-1 and TRBJ2-1): KAGVTQTPRYLIKTRGQQVTLSCSPISGHRSVSWYQQTPGQGLQFLFEYFSETQRNKGNFPGRFSGRQFSNSRSEMNVSTLELGDSALYLCASSLGSGRGYNEQFFGPGTRLTVL.

The CDR3 DNA follows: TGTGCCAGCAGCTTGGAGGGGCCCTACGAGCAGTACTTC. This encodes CASSLEGPYEQYF. The chain combines TRBV5-5 with TRBJ2-7; D is possibly TRBD1 (5 bases). With 0 bases removed from V and 2 bases from J, the gap between germline ends came to 6 bases. Germline-derived CDR1 and CDR2 are SGHKS and YYEKEE (reference sequence). The CDR3 is 13 amino acids.

The rearrangement links TRBV7-2 to TRBJ1-5, with D possibly TRBD1 on 5 matching bases. V dropped 1 base and J dropped 2 bases, with 12 bases sitting between them. Germline V CDR1 and CDR2: SGHTA, FQGNSA. This CDR3 contains 16 residues. The CDR3 region is CASSLDGGVGNQPQHF. CDR3 DNA: TGTGCCAGCAGCTTAGATGGGGGAGTAGGCAATCAGCCCCAGCATTTT.

The chain combines TRBV11-3 with TRBJ2-7; TRBD2 might be the D (7 bases). V was shortened by 4 bases and J by 5 bases, with 21 bases between the two germline ends. Germline assignment: CDR1 SGHNT and CDR2 YENEEA. The CDR3 loop spans 16 amino acids. The chain's CDR3 is CASSSSPGGHIDEQYF. The CDR3 DNA is TGTGCCAGCAGCTCGTCGCCCGGGGGGCATATCGACGAGCAGTACTTC.

The chain couples TRBV28 to TRBJ2-1; TRBD2 matches 8 bases. The CDR3 covers 15 residues. Germline CDR1 MDHEN, CDR2 SYDVKM. Unmatched junction bases numbered 7, after V lost 6 bases and J lost 3 bases. In DNA form, the CDR3 reads TGTGCCAGCAGCACAGCGGGAGAGTACTACAATGAGCAGTTCTTC. It codes for CASSTAGEYYNEQFF.

This clone was counted only a few times. The CDR3 sequence: CASSIERWGDTQYF. CDR3 nucleotide sequence: TGTGCCAGTAGTATAGAGAGATGGGGAGATACGCAGTATTTT. The chain uses TRBV19 and TRBJ2-3; D is undetermined. V was pared by 0 bases and J by 5 bases, with 9 bases between. CDR1 is LNHDA, CDR2 SQIVND, per germline (reference sequence). The CDR3 extends over 14 amino acids.

The sample holds one count of this clone. V is TRBV4-2 and J is TRBJ2-3; the match to TRBD2 covers 7 bases. J lost 2 bases, V lost 0 bases, and 17 bases had no gene match. This CDR3 comprises 20 residues. Germline CDR1 is LGHNA and CDR2 is YNFKEQ. CDR3 in DNA: TGTGCCAGCAGCCAAGATGGGCTAGCGGTCAGTTCTATCATCACAGATACGCAGTATTTT. It encodes CASSQDGLAVSSIITDTQYF.

The genes are TRBV28 and TRBJ2-5; 9 bases are a match to TRBD1. CDR3 length: 15 amino acids. Germline values: CDR1 MDHEN, CDR2 SYDVKM. Trimming cost V 5 bases and J 2 bases; bases outside gene matches: 6. The CDR3 here is CASSLGQGRQETQYF. The CDR3 region has the DNA TGTGCCAGCAGTCTGGGACAGGGTAGACAAGAGACCCAGTACTTC.

The V and J genes are TRBV7-9 and TRBJ2-7; D unresolved. Trimming pared 1 base from V and 3 bases from J, leaving 7 bases between. This CDR3 has 13 residues. Germline loops: CDR1 SEHNR, CDR2 FQNEAQ (reference sequence). CDR3 region: CASSLDSIYEQYF. CDR3 coding DNA: TGTGCCAGCAGCTTAGACAGTATCTACGAGCAGTACTTC.

The V call is TRBV28, the J call TRBJ2-7, with TRBD2 matching 8 bases. CDR1 is MDHEN, CDR2 SYDVKM, per germline. V was pared by 6 bases and J by 7 bases, with 17 bases of the junction left unmatched. There are 16 residues in the CDR3. The CDR3 reads CASRPTSGRGSWEQYF. CDR3 sequence (DNA): TGTGCCAGCAGACCCACTAGCGGCAGAGGCTCTTGGGAGCAGTACTTC.

This clone appeared once. V gene TRBV10-3 combines with J gene TRBJ2-1, with 7 bases lining up with TRBD2. CDR3 length: 19 amino acids. Germline V gene lookup returns CDR1 ENHRY and CDR2 SYGVKD. The V and J ends lost 4 bases and 0 bases, in that order; junction bases with no gene match: 15. CDR3 DNA: TGTGCCATCAGTGGGGAAGGGACTACCTCTGACAGCTCCTACAATGAGCAGTTCTTC. This sequence encodes CAISGEGTTSDSSYNEQFF.

The chain employs TRBV11-2 and TRBJ2-1, with 10 bases identical to TRBD2. CDR1 and CDR2 from the germline V gene are SGHAT and FQNNGV. Germline trimming cut 4 bases from V and 7 bases from J; bases unmatched to any gene: 4. This CDR3 spans 14 amino acids. The CDR3 bases are TGTGCCAGCAGCTACAGCGGGGGGGCAAATGAGCAGTTCTTC. Encoded protein: CASSYSGGANEQFF.

The genes are TRBV10-3 and TRBJ2-1; no clear D. CDR1 is ENHRY and CDR2 is SYGVKD in the germline V gene. The CDR3 is 13 residues long. The V end was cut by 4 bases, the J end by 7 bases, with 11 bases between. The CDR3 protein is CAISGSARNEQFF. The CDR3 DNA reads as TGTGCCATCAGTGGGTCGGCTCGTAATGAGCAGTTCTTC.

This chain links TRBV5-4 with TRBJ2-3; perhaps TRBD2 as D (6 bases). V was clipped by 5 bases and J by 2 bases, with 12 bases between them. The CDR3 has 14 residues. Germline V gene sequence: CDR1 SGHNT, CDR2 YYREEE (reference sequence). CDR3 nucleotide sequence: TGTGCCAGCAGGACGGGACTGATCACAGATACGCAGTATTTT. Protein: CASRTGLITDTQYF. The variable domain in full, with the rest retrieved from reference TRBV5-4 and TRBJ2-3, is ETGVTQSPTHLIKTRGQQVTLRCSSQSGHNTVSWYQQALGQGPQFIFQYYREEENGRGNFPPRFSGLQFPNYSSELNVNALELDDSALYLCASRTGLITDTQYFGPGTRLTVL.

The chain links TRBV28 to TRBJ2-7, with 7 bases aligning to TRBD1. With V trimmed by 7 bases and J by 2 bases, 8 bases remained unmatched. The CDR3 length is 14 residues. CDR1 is MDHEN and CDR2 is SYDVKM in the germline V gene. This CDR3 reads CASTTGTVAYEQYF. CDR3 in DNA: TGTGCCAGCACTACCGGGACAGTAGCCTACGAGCAGTACTTC.

This sequence joins TRBV30 and TRBJ1-3, with 7 bases aligning to TRBD1. The CDR3 loop spans 15 amino acids. V dropped 5 bases and J dropped 3; count of bases not matched to a gene: 10. Germline CDR1 is GTSNPN and CDR2 is SVGIG (reference sequence). In DNA form, the CDR3 reads TGTGCCTGGGACAGGGACGTGGGAAGTGGAAACACCATATATTTT. Translating gives CAWDRDVGSGNTIYF. Together with reference TRBV30 and TRBJ1-3, the CDR3 gives the full variable domain: SQTIHQWPATLVQPVGSPLSLECTVEGTSNPNLYWYRQAAGRGLQLLFYSVGIGQISSEVPQNLSASRPQDRQFILSSKKLLLSDSGFYLCAWDRDVGSGNTIYFGEGSWLTVV.

The CDR3 here is CASSLGVAGAEQYF. CDR3 sequence (DNA): TGTGCCAGCAGCTTAGGAGTGGCGGGAGCCGAGCAGTACTTC. This chain uses TRBV11-2 with TRBJ2-7, with TRBD2 identical over 7 bases. The germline CDR1 and CDR2 sequences are SGHAT and FQNNGV. The CDR3 loop spans 14 amino acids. The V and J ends lost 1 base and 6 bases, in that order; junction bases with no gene match: 6. Filled out from reference TRBV11-2 and TRBJ2-7, the complete variable domain reads EAGVAQSPRYKIIEKRQSVAFWCNPISGHATLYWYQQILGQGPKLLIQFQNNGVVDDSQLPKDRFSAERLKGVDSTLKIQPAKLEDSAVYLCASSLGVAGAEQYFGPGTRLTVT.

This chain joins TRBV11-2 and TRBJ2-3; no definite D call. Between the trimmed V and J ends, which lost 2 bases and 7 bases, there was a span of 7 bases. Per germline, CDR1 SGHAT and CDR2 FQNNGV. CDR3 size: 12 residues. The CDR3 is CASSLNFYTQYF. The CDR3 DNA follows: TGTGCCAGCAGCTTAAATTTTTATACGCAGTATTTT.

In its sample, this clone was seen a few times. The rearrangement joins TRBV6-4 to TRBJ1-1; TRBD1 matches at 9 bases. The germline V gene encodes CDR1 MRHNA and CDR2 SNTAGT. The V segment lost 6 bases and the J segment 8 bases; nucleotides outside the gene matches: 10. The CDR3 runs 14 residues. The CDR3 loop reads CASRPGTGSLEAFF. The CDR3 DNA follows: TGTGCCAGCAGGCCCGGGACAGGGTCTTTAGAAGCTTTCTTT.

This sequence joins TRBV11-2 and TRBJ2-1; D gene uncertain. V was cut by 1 base and J by 4 bases, with 5 bases left in between. The CDR3 is made up of 13 amino acids. CDR1 SGHAT and CDR2 FQNNGV come from the germline V gene. The CDR3: CASSLADYNEQFF. The DNA of the CDR3 is TGTGCCAGCAGCTTAGCAGATTACAATGAGCAGTTCTTC.